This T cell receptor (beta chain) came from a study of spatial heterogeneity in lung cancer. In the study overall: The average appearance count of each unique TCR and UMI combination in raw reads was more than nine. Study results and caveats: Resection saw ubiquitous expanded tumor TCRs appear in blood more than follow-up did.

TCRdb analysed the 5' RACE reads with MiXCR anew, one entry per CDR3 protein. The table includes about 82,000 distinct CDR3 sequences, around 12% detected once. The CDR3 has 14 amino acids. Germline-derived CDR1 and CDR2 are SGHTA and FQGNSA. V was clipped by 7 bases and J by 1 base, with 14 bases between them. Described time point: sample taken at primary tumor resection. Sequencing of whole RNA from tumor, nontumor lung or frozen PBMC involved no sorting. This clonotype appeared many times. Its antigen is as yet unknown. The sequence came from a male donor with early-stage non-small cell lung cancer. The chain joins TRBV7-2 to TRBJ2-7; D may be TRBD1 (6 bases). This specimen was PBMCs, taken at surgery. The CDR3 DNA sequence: TGTGCCAGCAAGCCTTCAGGGGTTTCCTACGAGCAGTACTTC. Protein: CASKPSGVSYEQYF.